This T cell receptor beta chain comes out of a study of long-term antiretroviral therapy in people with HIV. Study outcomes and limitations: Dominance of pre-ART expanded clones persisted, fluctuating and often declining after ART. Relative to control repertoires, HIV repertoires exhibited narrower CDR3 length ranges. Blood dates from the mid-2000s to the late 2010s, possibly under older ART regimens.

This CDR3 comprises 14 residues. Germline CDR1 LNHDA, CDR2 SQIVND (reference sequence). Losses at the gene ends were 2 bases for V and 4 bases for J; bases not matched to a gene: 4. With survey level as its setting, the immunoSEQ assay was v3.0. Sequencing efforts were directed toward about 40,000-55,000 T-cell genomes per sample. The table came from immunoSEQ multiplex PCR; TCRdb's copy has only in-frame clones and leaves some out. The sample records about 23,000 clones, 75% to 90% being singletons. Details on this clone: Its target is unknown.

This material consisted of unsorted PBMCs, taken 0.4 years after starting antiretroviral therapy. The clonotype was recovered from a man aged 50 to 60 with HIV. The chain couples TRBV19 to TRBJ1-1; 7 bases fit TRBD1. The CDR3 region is CASSIFSGGTEAFF. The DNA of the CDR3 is TGTGCCAGTAGTATATTCTCAGGGGGCACTGAAGCTTTCTTT.